A single sample gave rise to the 19 T cell receptor beta chains below, sequenced in a study of CD8 T cells in Susac syndrome. RNA, at 0.5 to 1 ug, was reverse transcribed with random hexamers. TCRdb recomputed calls from the immunoSEQ multiplex PCR reads with MiXCR, one row per CDR3 protein. The sample holds under 200,000 distinct CDR3 sequences, 85% to 95% seen once. Material: CD4+ T cells from PBMCs. These receptors were obtained from a human donor in good health.

The chain links TRBV3-1 to TRBJ2-1, with TRBD2 as a possible D gene (6 bases). Trimming shortened V by 2 bases and J by 10 bases, and 15 bases separated the two germline ends. Germline loops: CDR1 LGHDT, CDR2 YNNKEL (reference sequence). This CDR3 contains 14 residues. In DNA form, the CDR3 reads TGTGCCAGCAGCCAACCCCTTGGCGGGGAAGAGCAGTTCTTC. Its translation: CASSQPLGGEEQFF.

V is TRBV6-5 and J is TRBJ2-5, with 7 nucleotides matching TRBD1. The ends lost 2 bases at V and 1 base at J; junction bases unmatched: 10. This CDR3 has 17 residues. Germline V gene data show CDR1 as MNHEY and CDR2 as SVGAGI. The CDR3 region is CASSYPAQGDLQETQYF. CDR3 nucleotides: TGTGCCAGCAGTTACCCAGCGCAGGGGGACCTCCAAGAGACCCAGTACTTC.

The chain is built from TRBV12-3 or TRBV12-4 and TRBJ2-5; D gene uncertain. This CDR3 region has 11 residues. The V and J ends lost 3 bases and 4 bases respectively, with 3 bases between them. The CDR3 DNA reads as TGTGCCAGCAGTTTCCGAGAGACCCAGTACTTC. Its translation is CASSFRETQYF.

The V and J genes are TRBV24-1 and TRBJ2-1; no firm D call. V was pared by 3 bases and J by 5 bases, with 10 bases between. This CDR3 has 14 amino acids. CDR1 KGHDR and CDR2 SFDVKD come from the germline V gene. Here the CDR3 reads CATSDPEFHNEQFF. Here the CDR3 DNA reads TGTGCCACCAGTGATCCCGAGTTCCACAATGAGCAGTTCTTC.

The J gene is TRBJ1-1, the V gene TRBV5-1; 7 bases map to TRBD1. The CDR3 totals 14 residues. The germline V gene has CDR1 SGHRS and CDR2 YFSETQ. V trimming: 3 bases; J trimming: 0 bases; junction bases outside the gene matches: 2. The CDR3 coding sequence is TGCGCCAGCAGCTGGGGACAGATGAACACTGAAGCTTTCTTT. Encoded protein: CASSWGQMNTEAFF.

This clonotype was found once. The chain uses TRBV10-3 and TRBJ2-5, with D perhaps TRBD1 (5 bases). Germline values: CDR1 ENHRY, CDR2 SYGVKD. V shed 6 bases and J shed 8 bases, with 10 bases lying between them. This CDR3 is 11 amino acids long. The CDR3 sequence is CAIRGAETQYF. For the CDR3, the DNA is TGTGCCATCAGAGGGGCAGAAACCCAGTACTTC.

The V gene is TRBV10-3, the J gene TRBJ1-5; the D gene is possibly TRBD1 (5 bases). The CDR3 extends over 14 amino acids. V dropped 0 bases and J dropped 6 bases, with 9 bases sitting between them. The germline gives CDR1 ENHRY, CDR2 SYGVKD. CDR3 sequence: CAISESGASQPQHF. The DNA for the CDR3 is TGTGCCATCAGTGAGTCAGGGGCAAGTCAGCCCCAGCATTTT.

The V and J genes are TRBV2 and TRBJ2-2; TRBD1 matches at 9 bases. The V segment lost 8 bases and the J segment 2 bases; nucleotides outside the gene matches: 9. The CDR3 is 16 residues long. CDR1 and CDR2 (germline): SNHLY, FYNNEI. CDR3 sequence (DNA): TGTGCCAGCGTCGTGAAAACAGGGGGCAACACCGGGGAGCTGTTTTTT. Protein sequence: CASVVKTGGNTGELFF.

The CDR3 nucleotides are TGTGCCAGCAGCCAAGATCTCAGGGGCAGTAGGAGTGAGCAGTTCTTC. Protein sequence: CASSQDLRGSRSEQFF. This sequence joins TRBV14 and TRBJ2-1; perhaps TRBD1 as D (6 bases). Germline-derived CDR1 and CDR2 are SGHDN and FVKESK. The CDR3 is 16 amino acids. The ends were cut back, 0 bases at V and 9 bases at J, with 18 bases in the middle.

V and J are TRBV3-1 and TRBJ2-1, with a tentative D call TRBD2 (5 bases). Trimming shortened V by 1 base and J by 13 bases, and 14 bases separated the two germline ends. CDR3 length: 13 residues. Germline values: CDR1 LGHDT, CDR2 YNNKEL (reference sequence). For the CDR3, the DNA is TGTGCCAGCAGCCAAGTTCTGGAGGAGAATCAGTTCTTC. Encoded protein: CASSQVLEENQFF.

The genes are TRBV18 and TRBJ1-2; D is unclear. This CDR3 region has 14 residues. Germline V gives CDR1 KGHSH, CDR2 LQKENI. Deletions cut 5 bases from V and 4 bases from J, with 14 bases between. Written as DNA, the CDR3 is TGTGCCAGCTCAGACACGGAGGCGAGCTATGGCTACACCTTC. It specifies CASSDTEASYGYTF. The full variable domain, with the rest looked up from reference TRBV18 and TRBJ1-2, is NAGVMQNPRHLVRRRGQEARLRCSPMKGHSHVYWYRQLPEEGLKFMVYLQKENIIDESGMPKERFSAEFPKEGPSILRIQQVVRGDSAAYFCASSDTEASYGYTFGSGTRLTVV.

This chain connects TRBV29-1 to TRBJ2-1, with 9 positions matching TRBD1. The germline V gene has CDR1 SQVTM and CDR2 ANQGSEA. V lost 7 bases and J lost 2; bases outside the gene matches: 6. This CDR3 is built from 14 residues. CDR3 residues: CSAIQGAPYNEQFF. For the CDR3, the DNA is TGCAGCGCGATACAGGGGGCACCCTACAATGAGCAGTTCTTC.

The gene calls are TRBV1 and TRBJ2-7. TRBV1 is labeled a pseudogene. The CDR3 is 12 residues long. In DNA, the CDR3 is TGCACACAGCTCAGACGACCATACGAGCAGTACGTC. Residues: CTQLRRPYEQYV.

For the CDR3, the DNA is TGTGCCAGCAGCCCCCTAGGGGGAGGGGAGACCCAGTACTTC. It yields the protein CASSPLGGGETQYF. The chain is built from TRBV5-4 and TRBJ2-5; a weak D match, TRBD2 (7 bases). Germline V CDR1 and CDR2: SGHNT, YYREEE (reference sequence). Trimming left V 4 bases short and J 5 bases short, with 15 bases between. The CDR3 runs to 14 residues.

The CDR3 sequence: CASSTSGRLSEQFF. The DNA of the CDR3 is TGTGCCAGCAGCACTAGCGGGAGGCTCAGTGAGCAGTTCTTC. The rearrangement links TRBV12-3 or TRBV12-4 to TRBJ2-1; 12 nucleotides match TRBD2. This CDR3 has 14 residues. Trimming cost V 6 bases and J 9 bases; bases outside gene matches: 6.

V gene TRBV9 combines with J gene TRBJ2-3; TRBD1 is a possible D gene (6 bases). Germline V gene data show CDR1 as SGDLS and CDR2 as YYNGEE. V dropped 0 bases and J dropped 4 bases, with 9 bases sitting between them. The CDR3 consists of 14 residues. The CDR3 reads CASSVEGVPDTQYF. CDR3 sequence (DNA): TGTGCCAGCAGCGTAGAGGGGGTACCAGATACGCAGTATTTT.

The chain joins TRBV4-2 to TRBJ1-2, with 9 bases lining up with TRBD1. The V and J ends lost 3 bases and 6 bases, in that order; junction bases with no gene match: 11. The CDR3 runs 16 residues. CDR1 LGHNA and CDR2 YNFKEQ come from the germline V gene. This CDR3 is CASSHATGGVKDGYTF. In nucleotides, the CDR3 is TGTGCCAGCAGCCACGCTACAGGGGGCGTAAAGGATGGCTACACCTTC.

CDR3 amino acids: CASSPGLADEQFF. CDR3 DNA: TGTGCCAGCAGCCCCGGACTAGCGGATGAGCAGTTCTTC. V usage is TRBV3-1 and J usage is TRBJ2-1, with TRBD2 matching over 10 bases. V lost 4 bases to trimming and J lost 8 bases; unmatched junction nucleotides: 2. The germline V gene encodes CDR1 LGHDT and CDR2 YNNKEL (reference sequence). The CDR3 sequence is 13 residues long.

This clonotype showed up just once. The CDR3 is CASGFGGSTDTQYF. Written as DNA, the CDR3 is TGTGCTAGTGGTTTTGGCGGGAGCACAGATACGCAGTATTTT. V gene TRBV12-5 combines with J gene TRBJ2-3; D may be TRBD2 (5 bases). The CDR3 has 14 amino acids. V shed 3 bases and J shed 0 bases, with 7 bases lying between them. CDR1 LGHNT and CDR2 FRNRAP come from the germline V gene.